The 30 T cell receptor beta chains in this list originate from one sample, sequenced in a study of beta chain features in type 1 diabetes (dated by TCRdb to the late 2010s). The library was built by means of the immunoSEQ multiplex PCR assay. The entire isolated RNA was reverse transcribed using the High Capacity cDNA Reverse Transcription Kit, and thus expressed TCRB transcripts were sequenced. The clones in this table, taken by TCRdb from immuneACCESS, are in-frame only. Not every clone is retained; where verified, under half of the shortfall comes from an unresolved V gene, and the cause of the rest is unknown. The sample table holds 850,000 to 900,000 clones, of which roughly 16% were seen once. The top ten hold 0.02% to 0.025% of the sample. Sequencing input: naive CD4+ T cells from blood. This specimen's cell subset or site label, interpreted: true naive CD4+ T cells. The origin of the receptors is a woman under 30 in good health.

In its sample, this clone was seen a few times. This sequence joins TRBV7-2 and TRBJ2-3; the match to TRBD2 covers 8 bases. V lost 2 bases, J lost 8 bases, and 9 bases stayed unmatched. CDR3 size: 15 residues. Per the germline V gene, CDR1 is SGHTA and CDR2 is FQGNSA. DNA of the CDR3: TGTGCCAGCAGCTTATCCGGGAGGGCGCGGGGTACGCAGTATTTT. It codes for CASSLSGRARGTQYF.

This clone turned up a few times. The rearrangement uses TRBV9 and TRBJ2-1; D unresolved. CDR3 length: 11 amino acids. V dropped 9 bases and J dropped 8 bases, with 12 bases sitting between them. The germline gives CDR1 SGDLS, CDR2 YYNGEE. The chain's CDR3 is CATNRIDEQFF. CDR3 coding DNA: TGTGCCACCAACCGAATAGATGAGCAGTTCTTC.

V gene TRBV28 combines with J gene TRBJ2-2; the match to TRBD2 covers 8 bases. Germline V gene sequence: CDR1 MDHEN, CDR2 SYDVKM. The CDR3 sequence is 13 residues long. With 7 bases clipped from V and 4 bases from J, the junction kept 2 bases outside the gene matches. CDR3 residues: CASKGLVTGELFF. CDR3 in DNA: TGTGCCAGCAAGGGACTAGTCACCGGGGAGCTGTTTTTT.

V and J are TRBV6-5 and TRBJ2-3; D might be TRBD1 or TRBD2, each matching 5 bases. V lost 0 bases and J 4 bases, leaving 11 bases between the germline ends. This CDR3 is built from 15 residues. Germline lookup yields CDR1 MNHEY and CDR2 SVGAGI. In DNA form, the CDR3 reads TGTGCCAGCAGTTACTCGGGCCCGGGGCCAGATACGCAGTATTTT. Translation gives CASSYSGPGPDTQYF.

This clone was counted between two and nine times. The chain recombines TRBV7-6 with TRBJ2-1, with TRBD1 as a possible D gene (6 bases). The germline V gene encodes CDR1 SGHVS and CDR2 FNYEAQ. This CDR3 has 16 amino acids. Trimming shortened V by 2 bases and J by 4 bases, and 15 bases separated the two germline ends. The CDR3 DNA sequence: TGTGCCAGCAGCTTATACTGGACGGGGACATACAATGAGCAGTTCTTC. Its translation: CASSLYWTGTYNEQFF.

This chain connects TRBV7-2 to TRBJ2-5, with D possibly being TRBD2 (6 bases). The length of the CDR3 is 16 residues. V lost 1 base to trimming and J lost 5 bases, with 17 bases between them. Germline-derived CDR1 and CDR2 are SGHTA and FQGNSA. CDR3 region: CASSLGGLGRTETQYF. For the CDR3, the DNA is TGTGCCAGCAGCTTAGGGGGACTCGGTCGGACGGAGACCCAGTACTTC.

This chain links TRBV7-8 with TRBJ1-3, with D uncertain. The CDR3 totals 16 residues. Trimming stripped 2 bases from V and 2 bases from J, with 13 bases between. Looked up from germline, CDR1 is SGHVS and CDR2 is FQNEAQ. In DNA, the CDR3 is TGTGCCAGCAGCTTACCCCGGTTGCTGGCTGGAAACACCATATATTTT. Translation: CASSLPRLLAGNTIYF.

This clone was recorded a few times. The chain has TRBV5-1 and TRBJ2-5; the D is unclear. This CDR3 spans 12 amino acids. Trimming removed 7 bases at V and 0 bases at J, with 7 bases between. The germline CDR1 and CDR2 sequences are SGHRS and YFSETQ. The CDR3: CASGNYQETQYF. CDR3 in DNA: TGCGCCAGCGGCAACTACCAAGAGACCCAGTACTTC.

Only a few counts were recorded for this clone. A junction boundary mismatches the germline segment, possibly from a read error. J is TRBJ1-1 and V is TRBV6-5; a possible D gene is TRBD1 (5 bases). The CDR3 is 13 residues long. Germline-derived CDR1 and CDR2 are MNHEY and SVGAGI. CDR3 sequence (DNA): TGTGCCATCAGTGATGGGGGGTGGACTGAAGCTTTCTTT. The encoded protein is CAISDGGWTEAFF.

A few counts support this clone. The rearrangement links TRBV7-3 to TRBJ2-1, with D possibly being TRBD1 (5 bases). The CDR3 totals 16 residues. From germline, CDR1 is SGHTA and CDR2 FQGTGA. Trimming took off 5 bases at V and 10 bases at J, with 24 bases between the two ends. DNA of the CDR3: TGTGCCAGCAGCCCTTTAACTGCCGTCAGGGTCGGGGAGCAGTTCTTC. This translates into CASSPLTAVRVGEQFF.

This clone has more than one count but fewer than ten. V is TRBV4-1 and J is TRBJ2-1; D is perhaps TRBD1 (6 bases). The CDR3 has 15 residues. Trimming took off 3 bases at V and 2 bases at J, with 11 bases between the two ends. CDR1 is MGHRA and CDR2 is YSYEKL in the germline V gene. The CDR3 region is CASSQNRDPYNEQFF. DNA of the CDR3: TGCGCCAGCAGCCAGAACAGGGACCCCTACAATGAGCAGTTCTTC.

This clone was seen only a few times. The chain links TRBV9 to TRBJ2-2; D is undetermined. CDR3 length: 13 amino acids. V shed 3 bases and J shed 7 bases, with 10 bases lying between them. The germline gives CDR1 SGDLS, CDR2 YYNGEE. The CDR3 loop is CASSEELSGELFF. Here the CDR3 DNA reads TGTGCCAGCAGCGAGGAGTTGAGCGGGGAGCTGTTTTTT.

V and J are TRBV4-2 and TRBJ2-4; no definite D call. Germline CDR1 and CDR2: LGHNA and YNFKEQ. Trimming stripped 4 bases from V and 0 bases from J, with 13 bases between. This CDR3 has 16 residues. CDR3 sequence reads: CASSPEERLAKNIQYF. CDR3 coding DNA: TGTGCCAGCAGCCCCGAGGAGCGTCTAGCCAAAAACATTCAGTACTTC.

This clone occurred a few times. This chain links TRBV28 with TRBJ1-5, with 8 bases matching TRBD1. Germline CDR1 MDHEN, CDR2 SYDVKM. The length of the CDR3 is 16 residues. Trimming removed 1 base from V and 12 bases from J; junction bases left unmatched: 14. CDR3 region: CASSLSTGQGRQLQHF. DNA of the CDR3: TGTGCCAGCAGTTTATCCACCGGACAGGGCCGTCAACTCCAGCATTTT.

The sample holds a few counts of this clone. The J gene is TRBJ1-5, the V gene TRBV5-1, with TRBD1 as a possible D gene (6 bases). The CDR3 loop spans 13 amino acids. Germline loops: CDR1 SGHRS, CDR2 YFSETQ. V lost 5 bases and J lost 4, with 10 bases in between. CDR3 coding DNA: TGCGCCAGCAGGCAGGGGATGAATCAGCCCCAGCATTTT. It codes for CASRQGMNQPQHF.

This clone has just a few counts. The chain carries TRBV19 and TRBJ2-7; D assignment may be TRBD1 or TRBD2 (5 bases each). CDR3 length equals 13 residues. V lost 3 bases and J lost 3, with 9 bases in between. The germline V gene has CDR1 LNHDA and CDR2 SQIVND (reference sequence). CDR3 coding DNA: TGTGCCAGTAGTATGGGGGTTGGCTACGAGCAGTACTTC. Translation gives CASSMGVGYEQYF.

This chain links TRBV5-1 with TRBJ2-2; 7 bases align to TRBD2. Germline CDR1 reads SGHRS; CDR2 reads YFSETQ. There are 14 residues in the CDR3. Germline trimming cut 2 bases from V and 3 bases from J; bases unmatched to any gene: 1. Here the CDR3 DNA reads TGCGCCAGCAGCTTCGCGGGAGACACCGGGGAGCTGTTTTTT. It specifies CASSFAGDTGELFF.

The chain employs TRBV5-6 and TRBJ2-5; 7 bases align to TRBD2. Germline V gene data show CDR1 as SGHDT and CDR2 as YYEEEE. There are 13 residues in the CDR3. With V trimmed by 4 bases and J by 2 bases, 2 bases remained unmatched. This CDR3 is CASSGRAQETQYF. DNA of the CDR3: TGTGCCAGCAGCGGGAGGGCACAAGAGACCCAGTACTTC.

V is TRBV19 and J is TRBJ2-4; 7 nucleotides agree with TRBD2. This CDR3 has 12 residues. V was clipped by 10 bases and J by 9 bases; unmatched bases: 9. The germline gives CDR1 LNHDA, CDR2 SQIVND (reference sequence). DNA for the CDR3: TGTGCCACCGGACTAGGGGCGGGCATTCAGTACTTC. Its translation: CATGLGAGIQYF.

The gene calls are TRBV6-5 and TRBJ2-7, with a weak D call TRBD1 (6 bases). V gave up 7 bases and J gave up 1 base, with 11 bases separating them. Germline CDR1 is MNHEY and CDR2 is SVGAGI. The CDR3 extends over 13 amino acids. CDR3: CASNQQGSYEQYF. The CDR3 bases are TGTGCCAGCAACCAACAGGGTTCCTACGAGCAGTACTTC.

This clone has a handful of counts. The V call is TRBV28, the J call TRBJ2-3; D gene uncertain. CDR1 MDHEN and CDR2 SYDVKM come from the germline V gene. This CDR3 is 14 amino acids long. Trimming pared 4 bases from V and 2 bases from J, leaving 10 bases between. The CDR3 region has the DNA TGTGCCAGCAGTTCTGGCCCGTTCACAGATACGCAGTATTTT. Its translation is CASSSGPFTDTQYF.

The chain joins TRBV28 to TRBJ2-6, with D hard to call. V was pared by 6 bases and J by 2 bases, with 5 bases between. CDR1 and CDR2 from the germline V gene are MDHEN and SYDVKM. This CDR3 is 13 amino acids long. The CDR3 coding sequence is TGTGCCAGCAGACCCGCTGGGGCCAACGTCCTGACTTTC. This sequence encodes CASRPAGANVLTF.

This chain links TRBV5-4 with TRBJ2-3; D perhaps matches TRBD2 (5 bases). Germline V lookup: CDR1 SGHNT, CDR2 YYREEE (reference sequence). Trimming cost V 4 bases and J 4 bases, with 16 bases left between them. The length of the CDR3 is 15 residues. The CDR3 region has the DNA TGTGCCAGCAGCCTGAGGGCTGGGCCTGCAGATACGCAGTATTTT. It codes for CASSLRAGPADTQYF. The full variable domain, in which reference TRBV5-4 and TRBJ2-3 provide the parts outside the CDR3, is ETGVTQSPTHLIKTRGQQVTLRCSSQSGHNTVSWYQQALGQGPQFIFQYYREEENGRGNFPPRFSGLQFPNYSSELNVNALELDDSALYLCASSLRAGPADTQYFGPGTRLTVL.

This clone came up a few times. This rearrangement joins TRBV28 to TRBJ2-5, with D possibly called TRBD1 or TRBD2 (5 bases each). CDR1 MDHEN and CDR2 SYDVKM come from the germline V gene. The CDR3 is 14 residues long. Trimming shortened V by 6 bases and J by 5 bases, and 16 bases separated the two germline ends. The CDR3 region has the DNA TGTGCCAGCAGAGGGGCAGGGAGAATGGAGACCCAGTACTTC. It yields the protein CASRGAGRMETQYF.

This clone was observed a few times. The rearrangement links TRBV7-9 to TRBJ1-2; D is ambiguous. This CDR3 has 16 amino acids. Between the trimmed V and J ends, which lost 0 bases and 0 bases, there was a span of 11 bases. Germline assignment: CDR1 SEHNR and CDR2 FQNEAQ (reference sequence). The CDR3 coding sequence is TGTGCCAGCAGCTTAGCCAACAGAGGGCCTAACTATGGCTACACCTTC. Translating it yields CASSLANRGPNYGYTF.

This clone was seen only a few times. V usage is TRBV6-5 and J usage is TRBJ2-5, with D perhaps TRBD1 or TRBD2 (6 bases each). This CDR3 has 15 amino acids. Trimming left V 7 bases short and J 4 bases short, with 19 bases between. The V gene's germline CDR1 is MNHEY and CDR2 SVGAGI. The CDR3 DNA follows: TGTGCCAGCACCGGGGGCTCCGGGATGAGAGAGACCCAGTACTTC. Its translation: CASTGGSGMRETQYF.

This clone has just a few counts. This chain joins TRBV15 and TRBJ1-1; D not resolved. Germline V gene lookup returns CDR1 LNHNV and CDR2 YYDKDF (reference sequence). The CDR3 totals 13 residues. Deletions cut 0 bases from V and 6 bases from J, with 8 bases between. CDR3 DNA sequence: TGTGCCACCAGCAGAGAGATAGGGTCTGAAGCTTTCTTT. Residues: CATSREIGSEAFF.

This chain uses TRBV27 with TRBJ2-7, with D tentatively TRBD1 (6 bases). Germline CDR1 and CDR2: MNHEY and SMNVEV (reference sequence). V was pared by 2 bases and J by 5 bases, with 16 bases between. The CDR3 has 15 amino acids. The CDR3 loop reads CASSLRGSPVDEQYF. CDR3 nucleotide sequence: TGTGCCAGCAGTTTAAGGGGGTCCCCGGTGGACGAGCAGTACTTC.

V usage is TRBV28 and J usage is TRBJ2-1, with a weak D call TRBD1 (5 bases). Between the trimmed V and J ends, which lost 5 bases and 8 bases, there was a span of 34 bases. Per germline, CDR1 MDHEN and CDR2 SYDVKM. The CDR3 is 20 amino acids. The CDR3 region is CASSPPPPHGRGSKYDEQFF. For the CDR3, the DNA is TGTGCCAGCAGTCCGCCCCCCCCACATGGAAGGGGTTCCAAATACGATGAGCAGTTCTTC.

The gene calls are TRBV11-3 and TRBJ2-1; tentative D call: TRBD1 (6 bases). The germline V gene has CDR1 SGHNT and CDR2 YENEEA. This CDR3 comprises 14 residues. Trimming took 2 bases from V and 5 from J, leaving 10 bases between them. As DNA, the CDR3 is TGTGCCAGCAGCTTAAGGGGGATCCACAATGAGCAGTTCTTC. It encodes CASSLRGIHNEQFF.